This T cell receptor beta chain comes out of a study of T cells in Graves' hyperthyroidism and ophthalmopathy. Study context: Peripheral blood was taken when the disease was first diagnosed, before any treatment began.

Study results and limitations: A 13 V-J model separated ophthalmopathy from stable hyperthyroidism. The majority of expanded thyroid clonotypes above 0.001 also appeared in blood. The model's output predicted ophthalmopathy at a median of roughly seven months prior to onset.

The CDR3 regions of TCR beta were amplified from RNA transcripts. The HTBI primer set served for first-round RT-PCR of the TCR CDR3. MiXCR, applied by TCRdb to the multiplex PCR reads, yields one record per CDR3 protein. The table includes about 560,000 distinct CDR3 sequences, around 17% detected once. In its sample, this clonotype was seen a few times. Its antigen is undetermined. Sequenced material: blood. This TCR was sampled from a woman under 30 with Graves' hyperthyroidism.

Here the CDR3 reads CATSDAGTAYNEQFF. Here the CDR3 DNA reads TGTGCCACCAGTGATGCCGGGACAGCCTACAATGAGCAGTTCTTC. J is TRBJ2-1 and V is TRBV24-1; 7 bases map to TRBD1. The CDR3 has 15 amino acids. After removal of 3 bases from V and 2 bases from J, the junction contained 3 bases not matched to a gene. Germline V gene sequence: CDR1 KGHDR, CDR2 SFDVKD.